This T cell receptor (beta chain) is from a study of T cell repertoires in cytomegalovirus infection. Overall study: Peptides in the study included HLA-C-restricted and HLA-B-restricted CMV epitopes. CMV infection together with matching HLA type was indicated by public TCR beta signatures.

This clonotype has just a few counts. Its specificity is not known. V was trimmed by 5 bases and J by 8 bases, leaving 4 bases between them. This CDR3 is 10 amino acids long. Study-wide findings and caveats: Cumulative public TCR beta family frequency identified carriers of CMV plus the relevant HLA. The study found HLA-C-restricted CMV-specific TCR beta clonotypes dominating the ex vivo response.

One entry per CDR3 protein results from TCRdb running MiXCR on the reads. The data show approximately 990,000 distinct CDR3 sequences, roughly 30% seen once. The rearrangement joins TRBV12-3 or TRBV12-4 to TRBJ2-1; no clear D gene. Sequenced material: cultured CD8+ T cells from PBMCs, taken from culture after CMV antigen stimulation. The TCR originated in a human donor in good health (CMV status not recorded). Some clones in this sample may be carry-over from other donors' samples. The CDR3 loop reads CASSKDEQFF. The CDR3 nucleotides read TGTGCCAGCAGTAAGGATGAGCAGTTCTTC.